This record concerns one T cell receptor beta chain sequence. In the original processing: Cell counts per sample came from amplifying reference gene primers. Generated by immunoSEQ multiplex PCR, the TCRdb table keeps only in-frame clones and is missing some. V and J calls and clone size come straight from that table; D and trimming were deduced from the DNA. The table has about 49,000 clones, 84% seen once. This record comes from a study of blood T cell repertoires in COVID-19. At the level of the study: Sites in the United States, Italy and Spain provided acute and convalescent COVID-19 samples. Sample material is recorded as cDNA or gDNA derived from T cells, B-cell-depleted T cells, or PBMCs.

The sequence was collected from a man aged 50 to 59 with acute or convalescent COVID-19. Sequenced material: peripheral blood.

This CDR3 is CASSLQGNEKLFF. In DNA, the CDR3 is TGTGCCAGCAGCCTACAGGGAAATGAAAAACTGTTTTTT. The V gene is TRBV9, the J gene TRBJ1-4; a weak D match, TRBD1 (6 bases). In germline, CDR1 is SGDLS, CDR2 YYNGEE. Deletions cut 4 bases from V and 5 bases from J, with 9 bases between. This CDR3 comprises 13 residues.